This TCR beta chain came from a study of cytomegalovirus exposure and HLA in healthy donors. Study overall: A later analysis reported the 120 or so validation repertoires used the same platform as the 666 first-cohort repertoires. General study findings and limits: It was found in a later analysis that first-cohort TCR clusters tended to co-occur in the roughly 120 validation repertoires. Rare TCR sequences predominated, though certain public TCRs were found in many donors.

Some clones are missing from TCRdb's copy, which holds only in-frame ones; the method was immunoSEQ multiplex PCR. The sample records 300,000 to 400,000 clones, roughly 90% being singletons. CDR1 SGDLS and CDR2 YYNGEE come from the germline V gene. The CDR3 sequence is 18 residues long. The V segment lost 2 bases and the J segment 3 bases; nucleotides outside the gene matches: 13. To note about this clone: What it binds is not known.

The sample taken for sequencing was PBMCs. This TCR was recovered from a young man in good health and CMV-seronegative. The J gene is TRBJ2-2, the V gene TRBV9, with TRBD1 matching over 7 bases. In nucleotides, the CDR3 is TGTGCCAGCAGCGTCCCCGATAACAGGGGAATCGACACCGGGGAGCTGTTTTTT. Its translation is CASSVPDNRGIDTGELFF.